This TCR beta chain was profiled in a study of blood T cell repertoires in COVID-19. Study background: T cells, B-cell-depleted T cells, or PBMCs provided the cDNA or gDNA that served as material.

This clone has only one observation. Other DNA sequences in this sample translate to the same CDR3. CDR3 length: 16 amino acids. Germline CDR1 SGHVS, CDR2 FQNEAQ. V lost 1 base, J lost 0 bases, and 4 bases stayed unmatched. In the original processing: Scientists estimated how many nucleated cells there were by amplifying reference gene primers. Data came from immunoSEQ multiplex PCR; TCRdb stores just in-frame clones and leaves some out. V, J and clone size are those of that table, while D and trimming were read from the DNA. The sample holds around 97,000 clones; approximately 87% are singletons and the top ten take about 20%.

The V and J genes are TRBV7-8 and TRBJ2-3; TRBD1 matches at 7 bases. This receptor was obtained from a human donor in a cohort sampled during active COVID-19. Sequencing used peripheral blood. CDR3 residues: CASSLVTGQSTDTQYF. CDR3 nucleotides: TGTGCCAGCAGCTTAGTGACAGGGCAGAGCACAGATACGCAGTATTTT.